These 22 T cell receptor beta chains share one sample of origin, sequenced in a study of T cell repertoires in cytomegalovirus infection. TCRdb ran MiXCR on the reads and lists one entry per CDR3 protein. The table lists some 400,000 distinct CDR3 sequences, about a sixth of them singletons. The sequenced material came from PBMCs. These receptors were taken from a human donor in good health (CMV status not recorded). Some clones in this sample may be carry-over from other donors' samples.

The DNA of the CDR3 is TGTGCCAGCAAACCAGCGGGGGGGGTGGCTGGCTACACCTTC. Its protein is CASKPAGGVAGYTF. The chain is built from TRBV28 and TRBJ1-2, with D possibly being TRBD1 (5 bases). Trimming cost V 7 bases and J 7 bases, with 19 bases left between them. The CDR3 contains 14 residues. Per germline, CDR1 MDHEN and CDR2 SYDVKM.

The chain employs TRBV5-8 and TRBJ1-2, with 7 bases aligning to TRBD1. Germline CDR1 SGHTS, CDR2 YDEGEE. CDR3 length equals 14 residues. V lost 4 bases and J lost 8; bases outside the gene matches: 11. DNA of the CDR3: TGTGCCAGCAGCCCCCGGACAGGCAACTCAGGCTACACCTTC. Translated: CASSPRTGNSGYTF.

The chain combines TRBV9 with TRBJ2-7; D unclear. Germline values: CDR1 SGDLS, CDR2 YYNGEE. Between the trimmed V and J ends, which lost 4 bases and 6 bases, there was a span of 14 bases. CDR3 size: 13 residues. CDR3 in amino acids: CASSFTSASEQYF. CDR3 sequence (DNA): TGTGCCAGCAGCTTCACCAGCGCAAGCGAGCAGTACTTC.

The rearrangement joins TRBV7-9 to TRBJ2-1; D uncertain. CDR1 and CDR2 (germline): SEHNR, FQNEAQ (reference sequence). Trimming pared 4 bases from V and 3 bases from J, leaving 16 bases between. This CDR3 contains 16 residues. In DNA, the CDR3 is TGTGCCAGCAGCTCCCCCGTGGCTAGAAACTACAATGAGCAGTTCTTC. This codes for CASSSPVARNYNEQFF.

The V call is TRBV20-1, the J call TRBJ1-2; 7 nucleotides align to TRBD1. The germline V gene has CDR1 DFQATT and CDR2 SNEGSKA (reference sequence). This CDR3 region has 13 residues. V gave up 6 bases and J gave up 3 bases; unmatched junction bases: 7. CDR3 DNA: TGCAGTGCAACCTACAGGGGCTACTATGGCTACACCTTC. Amino acids: CSATYRGYYGYTF.

This clonotype was picked up a small number of times. The chain uses TRBV7-8 and TRBJ1-3; perhaps TRBD1 as D (5 bases). In germline, CDR1 is SGHVS, CDR2 FQNEAQ. The CDR3 spans 14 residues. Trimming stripped 5 bases from V and 2 bases from J, with 10 bases between. CDR3 protein: CASSAGGAGNTIYF. The DNA for the CDR3 is TGTGCCAGCAGCGCCGGGGGAGCTGGAAACACCATATATTTT.

V usage is TRBV29-1 and J usage is TRBJ1-4, with D hard to call. The V and J ends lost 7 bases and 7 bases respectively, with 10 bases between them. Germline CDR1 is SQVTM and CDR2 is ANQGSEA. The CDR3 sequence is 11 residues long. The CDR3 nucleotides read TGCAGCGCGGGTCACTCTGAAAAACTGTTTTTT. This gives the protein CSAGHSEKLFF.

The rearrangement uses TRBV12-3 or TRBV12-4 and TRBJ1-1; no reliable D call. CDR3 length equals 13 residues. Between the trimmed V and J ends, which lost 3 bases and 3 bases, there was a span of 8 bases. The CDR3 spells CASSFDEDTEAFF. In DNA, the CDR3 is TGTGCCAGCAGTTTCGATGAGGACACTGAAGCTTTCTTT.

On this clonotype itself: A much larger clone is a single base away; this may be a read error. The chain links TRBV28 to TRBJ1-5; possible D gene TRBD1, 5 bases. The CDR3 is 17 residues long. CDR1 and CDR2 from the germline V gene are MDHEN and SYDVKM. CDR3 sequence (DNA): TGTGCCAGCAGTTTCTTATTGGGGGGGATTGGCAATCAGCCCCAGCCTTTT. It codes for CASSFLLGGIGNQPQPF.

This clonotype appeared many times. The gene calls are TRBV7-8 and TRBJ2-5; TRBD2 matches 15 bases. The CDR3 runs to 16 residues. J gave up 4 bases and V 5 bases, and 5 bases lay outside the gene matches. CDR1 SGHVS and CDR2 FQNEAQ come from the germline V gene. CDR3 bases: TGTGCCAGCAGCCCCCGGACTAGCGGGGGGGCAGAGACCCAGTACTTC. It translates to CASSPRTSGGAETQYF.

This clonotype was seen a few times. The genes are TRBV7-9 and TRBJ1-1, with TRBD1 as a possible D gene (5 bases). With 5 bases removed from V and 4 bases from J, the gap between germline ends came to 17 bases. Germline lookup yields CDR1 SEHNR and CDR2 FQNEAQ (reference sequence). CDR3 length: 15 residues. CDR3 nucleotide sequence: TGTGCCAGCAGCCCTCTGGGGCCCCGAAGCACTGAAGCTTTCTTT. Translating gives CASSPLGPRSTEAFF.

The chain carries TRBV6-6 and TRBJ2-1, with 10 bases that match TRBD2. J gave up 3 bases and V 5 bases, and 4 bases lay outside the gene matches. The CDR3 extends over 15 amino acids. The germline CDR1 and CDR2 sequences are MNHNY and SVGAGI (reference sequence). The CDR3 coding sequence is TGTGCCAGCAGTGTCGCTAGCGGGAGCTACAATGAGCAGTTCTTC. Translating gives CASSVASGSYNEQFF.

V gene TRBV6-1 combines with J gene TRBJ2-1, with TRBD2 identical over 15 bases. Germline V gene lookup returns CDR1 MNHNS and CDR2 SASEGT. The length of the CDR3 is 16 residues. V was clipped by 6 bases and J by 0 bases; unmatched bases: 0. The CDR3 region is CASRGLAGGSYNEQFF. The CDR3 DNA sequence: TGTGCCAGCAGGGGACTAGCGGGGGGCTCCTACAATGAGCAGTTCTTC.

This clonotype occurred a few times. The chain has TRBV6-1 and TRBJ2-3, with 8 bases identical to TRBD1. The trim removed 4 bases at V and 1 base at J, leaving 4 bases unmatched. Germline CDR1 is MNHNS and CDR2 is SASEGT. The CDR3 has 15 amino acids. The CDR3 sequence: CASSVTGVGTDTQYF. The CDR3 DNA follows: TGTGCCAGCAGTGTGACAGGGGTAGGCACAGATACGCAGTATTTT.

Concerning this clonotype: A read error may be the cause here, since a much bigger clone is one base away. The rearrangement uses TRBV6-1 and TRBJ1-1, with D unresolved. The V end lost 7 bases, the J end lost 4 bases, and 16 bases lay between the germline ends. Per the germline V gene, CDR1 is MNHNS and CDR2 is SASEGT. The CDR3 loop spans 14 amino acids. The CDR3 loop reads CASTLSGFGTEAFF. The CDR3, as DNA: TGTGCCAGCACCCTTTCGGGGTTCGGCACTGAAGCTTTCTTT.

CDR3 in DNA: TGCAGCGTTGTAGTGGGGTTAACAGATACGCAGTATTTT. The encoded protein is CSVVVGLTDTQYF. The gene calls are TRBV29-1 and TRBJ2-3, with unresolved D. CDR1 and CDR2 from the germline V gene are SQVTM and ANQGSEA. The V gene lost 4 bases and the J gene lost 3 bases, with 11 bases spanning the gap. This CDR3 is built from 13 residues.

This clonotype showed up just a few times. V is TRBV2 and J is TRBJ2-4; 7 bases are a match to TRBD1. The germline gives CDR1 SNHLY, CDR2 FYNNEI. V dropped 4 bases and J dropped 0; count of bases not matched to a gene: 6. The CDR3 spans 16 residues. CDR3 bases: TGTGCCAGCAGTGCGGGGACAGCTATAGCCAAAAACATTCAGTACTTC. Encoded protein: CASSAGTAIAKNIQYF.

This clonotype was seen at least ten times. The genes are TRBV10-3 and TRBJ2-3; TRBD2 aligns across 7 bases. The CDR3 extends over 14 amino acids. The germline CDR1 and CDR2 sequences are ENHRY and SYGVKD. J was trimmed by 0 bases and V by 6 bases; bases with no gene match: 3. CDR3 residues: CAIRVSGSTDTQYF. CDR3 bases: TGTGCCATCAGGGTTAGCGGGAGCACAGATACGCAGTATTTT.

V gene TRBV7-9 combines with J gene TRBJ2-1, with 12 bases aligning to TRBD2. This CDR3 is 16 amino acids long. V gave up 4 bases and J gave up 7 bases; unmatched junction bases: 8. Per germline, CDR1 SEHNR and CDR2 FQNEAQ (reference sequence). CDR3 residues: CASSSSSGRGGNEQFF. For the CDR3, the DNA is TGTGCCAGCAGCTCCTCTAGCGGGAGGGGGGGAAATGAGCAGTTCTTC.

This chain connects TRBV5-1 to TRBJ2-3, with TRBD2 matching over 10 bases. The CDR3 has 17 residues. The germline V gene has CDR1 SGHRS and CDR2 YFSETQ. Trimming took 2 bases from V and 6 from J; bases not matched to a gene: 12. As DNA, the CDR3 is TGCGCCAGCAGCTTACTAGCGGGGTCGGCTTACGTCGATACGCAGTATTTT. Its translation: CASSLLAGSAYVDTQYF.

This chain links TRBV7-2 with TRBJ2-7; possibly TRBD2 for D (6 bases). The CDR3 totals 13 residues. Between the trimmed V and J ends, which lost 4 bases and 7 bases, there was a span of 14 bases. Germline CDR1 is SGHTA and CDR2 is FQGNSA. The CDR3 nucleotides read TGTGCCAGCAGCTCGGGACTCCCTGGGGAGCAGTACTTC. As protein: CASSSGLPGEQYF.

This clonotype was detected a few times. The V call is TRBV6-5, the J call TRBJ2-3, with no clear D. V was trimmed by 1 base and J by 1 base, leaving 3 bases between them. Germline V lookup: CDR1 MNHEY, CDR2 SVGAGI. This CDR3 is 13 amino acids long. This CDR3 reads CASSYFGTDTQYF. The CDR3 region has the DNA TGTGCCAGCAGTTACTTCGGCACAGATACGCAGTATTTT.